This T cell receptor beta chain was recorded in a study of T-cell reconstitution after alpha-beta-depleted transplantation in children. In regard to this clonotype: Its matching antigen is unknown.

The CDR3 has 15 amino acids. V lost 4 bases and J lost 0; bases outside the gene matches: 6. Per the germline V gene, CDR1 is SGHRS and CDR2 is YFSETQ. Notes on the study in general: Alpha-beta T cells present about two months after transplant were reported to originate from several hundred expanded graft clones. From surviving recipient T cells and thymic progenitors came the high day-60 TCRbeta diversity observed in some patients.

Library preparation (for TCRbeta) was performed with unique molecular identifiers. Each CDR3 protein is one row after TCRdb ran MiXCR on the PCR reads. This table has about 440,000 distinct CDR3 sequences, roughly 44% appearing once. This TCR was sampled from a girl aged 2-15 years with aplastic anemia, due to receive a stem cell transplant. This material consisted of PBMCs, taken before TCRalphabeta/CD19-depleted stem cell transplant. The rearrangement uses TRBV5-1 and TRBJ2-5; 7 bases align to TRBD1. CDR3 DNA sequence: TGCGCCAGCAGCGGGGACAGTTCGTACCAAGAGACCCAGTACTTC. It is translated as CASSGDSSYQETQYF.